This T cell receptor (beta chain) was retrieved from a study of T cells in women clearing cervical HPV infection. Repertoires were generated with immunoSEQ multiplex PCR, while TCRdb's copy carries only in-frame clones and drops some. In total, the table holds under 35,000 clones. On this clone: The CDR3 end falls 3 residues outside the read, so it is completed with the germline J gene.

CDR1 SNHLY and CDR2 FYNNEI come from the germline V gene. V lost 10 bases and J lost 3; bases outside the gene matches: 13. The CDR3 is 15 residues long. This clonotype was sampled from a woman between 18 and 69 years old with a cervical HPV16 infection that either progressed to CIN3+ or cleared (not recorded which). The source material was blood buffy coat. The chain couples TRBV2 to TRBJ2-7; TRBD1 agrees at 9 bases. The CDR3 loop is CATWTGASSDYEQYF. CDR3 bases read: TGTGCCACCTGGACAGGGGCCTCCTCTGACTACGAG.